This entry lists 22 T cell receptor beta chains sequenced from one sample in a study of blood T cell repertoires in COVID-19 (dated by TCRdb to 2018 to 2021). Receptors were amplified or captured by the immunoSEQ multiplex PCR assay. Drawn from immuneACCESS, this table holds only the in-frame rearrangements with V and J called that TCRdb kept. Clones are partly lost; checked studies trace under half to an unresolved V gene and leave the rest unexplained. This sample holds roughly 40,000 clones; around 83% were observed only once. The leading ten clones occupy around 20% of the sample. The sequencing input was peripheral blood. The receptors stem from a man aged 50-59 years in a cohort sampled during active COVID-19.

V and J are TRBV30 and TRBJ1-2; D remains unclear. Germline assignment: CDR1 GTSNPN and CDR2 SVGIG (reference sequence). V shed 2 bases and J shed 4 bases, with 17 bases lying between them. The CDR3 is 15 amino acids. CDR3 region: CAWSPLVGTIYGYTF. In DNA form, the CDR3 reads TGTGCCTGGAGTCCTCTCGTGGGCACCATCTATGGCTACACCTTC.

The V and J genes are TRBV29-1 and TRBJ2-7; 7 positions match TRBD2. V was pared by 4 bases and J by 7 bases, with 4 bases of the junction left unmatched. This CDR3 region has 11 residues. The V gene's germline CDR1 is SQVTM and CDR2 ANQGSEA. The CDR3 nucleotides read TGCAGCGTTGTACTAGCGAGTGAGCAGTACGTC. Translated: CSVVLASEQYV.

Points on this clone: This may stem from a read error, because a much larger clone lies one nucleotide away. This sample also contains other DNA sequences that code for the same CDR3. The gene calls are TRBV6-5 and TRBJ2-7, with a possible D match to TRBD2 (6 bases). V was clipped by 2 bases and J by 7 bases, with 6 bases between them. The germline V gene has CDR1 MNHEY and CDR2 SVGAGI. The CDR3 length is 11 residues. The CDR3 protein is CASSYGGEQYF. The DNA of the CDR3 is TGTGCCAGCAGTTACGGGGGGGAGCAGTACTTC.

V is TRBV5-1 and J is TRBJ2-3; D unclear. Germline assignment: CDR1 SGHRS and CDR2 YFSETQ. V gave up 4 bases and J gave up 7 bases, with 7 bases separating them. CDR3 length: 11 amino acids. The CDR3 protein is CASSVANTQYF. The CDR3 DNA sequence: TGCGCCAGCAGCGTCGCGAATACGCAGTATTTT. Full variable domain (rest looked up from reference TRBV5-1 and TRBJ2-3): KAGVTQTPRYLIKTRGQQVTLSCSPISGHRSVSWYQQTPGQGLQFLFEYFSETQRNKGNFPGRFSGRQFSNSRSEMNVSTLELGDSALYLCASSVANTQYFGPGTRLTVL.

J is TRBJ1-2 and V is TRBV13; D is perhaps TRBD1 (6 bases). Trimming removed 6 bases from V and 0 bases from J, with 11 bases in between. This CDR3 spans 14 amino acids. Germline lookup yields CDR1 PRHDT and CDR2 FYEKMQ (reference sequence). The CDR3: CASRDRDTNYGYTF. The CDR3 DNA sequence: TGTGCCAGCAGGGATCGGGACACTAACTATGGCTACACCTTC.

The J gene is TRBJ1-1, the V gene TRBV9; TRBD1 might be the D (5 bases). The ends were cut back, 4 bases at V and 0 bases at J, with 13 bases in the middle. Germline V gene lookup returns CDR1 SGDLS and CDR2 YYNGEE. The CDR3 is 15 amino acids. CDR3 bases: TGTGCCAGCAGCCCGGTGGGGGGGGTGAACACTGAAGCTTTCTTT. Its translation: CASSPVGGVNTEAFF.

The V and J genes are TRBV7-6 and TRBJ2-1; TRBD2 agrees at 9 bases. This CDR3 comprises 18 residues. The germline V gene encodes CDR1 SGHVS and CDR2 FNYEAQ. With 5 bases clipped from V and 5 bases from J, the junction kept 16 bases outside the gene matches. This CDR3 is CASSPYYGGTSTHNEQFF. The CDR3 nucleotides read TGTGCCAGCAGCCCCTATTATGGAGGGACTAGCACACACAATGAGCAGTTCTTC. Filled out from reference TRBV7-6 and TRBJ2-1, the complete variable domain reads GAGVSQSPRYKVTKRGQDVALRCDPISGHVSLYWYRQALGQGPEFLTYFNYEAQQDKSGLPNDRFSAERPEGSISTLTIQRTEQRDSAMYRCASSPYYGGTSTHNEQFFGPGTRLTVL.

The CDR3 region has the DNA TGTGCCAGTAGTATATCGTCAGGGTCCTACGAGCAGTACTTC. Its protein is CASSISSGSYEQYF. The chain links TRBV19 to TRBJ2-7; tentative D call: TRBD1 (5 bases). The CDR3 is made up of 14 amino acids. Trimming left V 2 bases short and J 1 base short, with 9 bases between. Germline values: CDR1 LNHDA, CDR2 SQIVND (reference sequence).

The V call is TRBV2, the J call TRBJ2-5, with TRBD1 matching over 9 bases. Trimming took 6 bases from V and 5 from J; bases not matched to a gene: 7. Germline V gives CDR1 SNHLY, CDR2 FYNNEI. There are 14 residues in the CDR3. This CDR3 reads CASRATGGVETQYF. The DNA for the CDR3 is TGTGCCAGCAGAGCAACAGGGGGCGTTGAGACCCAGTACTTC.

The CDR3, as DNA: TGCGCCAGCAGCTTAGGACAGATTGCAACTAATGAAAAACTGTTTTTT. Translation: CASSLGQIATNEKLFF. This chain links TRBV5-1 with TRBJ1-4; tentatively, D is TRBD1 (6 bases). The germline gives CDR1 SGHRS, CDR2 YFSETQ. The CDR3 loop spans 16 amino acids. Deletions cut 2 bases from V and 0 bases from J, with 11 bases between.

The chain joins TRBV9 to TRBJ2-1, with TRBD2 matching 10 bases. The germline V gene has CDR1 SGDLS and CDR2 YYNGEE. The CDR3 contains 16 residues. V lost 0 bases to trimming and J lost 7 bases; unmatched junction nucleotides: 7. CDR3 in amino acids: CASSVALAGVGNEQFF. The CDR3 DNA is TGTGCCAGCAGCGTAGCTCTAGCGGGAGTCGGGAATGAGCAGTTCTTC. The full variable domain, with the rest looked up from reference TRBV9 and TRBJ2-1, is DSGVTQTPKHLITATGQRVTLRCSPRSGDLSVYWYQQSLDQGLQFLIQYYNGEERAKGNILERFSAQQFPDLHSELNLSSLELGDSALYFCASSVALAGVGNEQFFGPGTRLTVL.

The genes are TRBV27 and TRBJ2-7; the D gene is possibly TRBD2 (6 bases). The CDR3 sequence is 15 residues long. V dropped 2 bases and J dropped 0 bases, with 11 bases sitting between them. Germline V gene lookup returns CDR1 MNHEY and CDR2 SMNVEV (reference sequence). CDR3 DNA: TGTGCCAGCAGTTTACGGGGACTGAGCTCCTACGAGCAGTACTTC. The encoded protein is CASSLRGLSSYEQYF.

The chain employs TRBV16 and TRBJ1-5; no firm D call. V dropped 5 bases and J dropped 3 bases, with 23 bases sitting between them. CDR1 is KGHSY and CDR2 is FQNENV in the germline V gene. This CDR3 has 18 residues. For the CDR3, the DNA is TGTGCCAGCAGCAGGCTTAACTCACTCACGAGGGTCAATCAGCCCCAGCATTTT. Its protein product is CASSRLNSLTRVNQPQHF.

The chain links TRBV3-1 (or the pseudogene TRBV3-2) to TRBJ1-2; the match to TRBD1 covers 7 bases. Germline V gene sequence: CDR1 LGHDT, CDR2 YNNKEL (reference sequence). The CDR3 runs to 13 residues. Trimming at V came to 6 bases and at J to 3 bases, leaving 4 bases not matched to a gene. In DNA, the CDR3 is TGTGCCAGCAGACAGGGGATCGACTATGGCTACACCTTC. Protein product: CASRQGIDYGYTF.

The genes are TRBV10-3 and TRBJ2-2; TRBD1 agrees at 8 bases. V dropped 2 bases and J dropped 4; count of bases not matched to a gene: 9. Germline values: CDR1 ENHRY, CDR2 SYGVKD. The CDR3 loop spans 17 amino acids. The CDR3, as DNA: TGTGCCATCAGTGAGATCTTCGGACAGGGACCCACCGGGGAGCTGTTTTTT. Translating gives CAISEIFGQGPTGELFF.

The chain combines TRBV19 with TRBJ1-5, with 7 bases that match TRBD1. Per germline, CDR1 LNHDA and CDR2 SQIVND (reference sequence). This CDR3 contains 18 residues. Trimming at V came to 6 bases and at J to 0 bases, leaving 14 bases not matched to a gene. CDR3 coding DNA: TGTGCCAGTAGCCGAGAGTCGACAGGGCGATATAGCAATCAGCCCCAGCATTTT. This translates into CASSRESTGRYSNQPQHF. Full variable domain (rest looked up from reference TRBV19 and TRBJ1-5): DGGITQSPKYLFRKEGQNVTLSCEQNLNHDAMYWYRQDPGQGLRLIYYSQIVNDFQKGDIAEGYSVSREKKESFPLTVTSAQKNPTAFYLCASSRESTGRYSNQPQHFGDGTRLSIL.

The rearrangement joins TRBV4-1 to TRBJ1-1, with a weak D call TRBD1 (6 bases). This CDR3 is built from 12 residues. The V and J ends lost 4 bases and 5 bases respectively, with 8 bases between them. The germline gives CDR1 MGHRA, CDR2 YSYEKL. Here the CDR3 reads CASSLRGTEAFF. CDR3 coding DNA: TGCGCCAGCAGCCTTAGGGGGACTGAAGCTTTCTTT.

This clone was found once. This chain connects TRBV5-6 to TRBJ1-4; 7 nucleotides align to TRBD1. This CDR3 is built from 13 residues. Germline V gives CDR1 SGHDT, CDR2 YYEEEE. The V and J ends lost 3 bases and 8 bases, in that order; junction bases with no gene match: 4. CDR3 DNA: TGTGCCAGCAGCTCGACAGGGAACGAAAAACTGTTTTTT. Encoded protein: CASSSTGNEKLFF.

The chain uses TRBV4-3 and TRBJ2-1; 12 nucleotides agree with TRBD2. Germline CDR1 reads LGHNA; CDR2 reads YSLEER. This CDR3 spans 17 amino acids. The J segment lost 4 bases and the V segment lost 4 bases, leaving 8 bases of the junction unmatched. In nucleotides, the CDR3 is TGCGCCAGCAGCCTGCGGTCTAGCGGGGGGGAGTACAATGAGCAGTTCTTC. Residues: CASSLRSSGGEYNEQFF.

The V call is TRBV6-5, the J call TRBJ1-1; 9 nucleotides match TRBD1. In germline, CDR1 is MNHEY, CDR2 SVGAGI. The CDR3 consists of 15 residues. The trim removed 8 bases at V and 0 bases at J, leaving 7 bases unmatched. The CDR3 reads CASQRDRVLNTEAFF. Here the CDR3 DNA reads TGTGCCAGCCAGCGGGACAGGGTTCTGAACACTGAAGCTTTCTTT.

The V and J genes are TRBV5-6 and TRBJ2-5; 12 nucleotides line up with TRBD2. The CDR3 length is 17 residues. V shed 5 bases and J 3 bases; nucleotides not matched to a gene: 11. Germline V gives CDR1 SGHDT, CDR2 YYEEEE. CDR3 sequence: CASSNGVLAGGKETQYF. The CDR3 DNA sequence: TGTGCCAGCAGTAATGGTGTCCTAGCGGGAGGGAAAGAGACCCAGTACTTC.

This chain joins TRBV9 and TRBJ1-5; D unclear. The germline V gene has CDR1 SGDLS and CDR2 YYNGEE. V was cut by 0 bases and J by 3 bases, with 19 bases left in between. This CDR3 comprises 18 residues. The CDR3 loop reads CASSVALPNRPANQPQHF. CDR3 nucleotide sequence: TGTGCCAGCAGCGTAGCCTTGCCTAACAGACCCGCCAATCAGCCCCAGCATTTT.